Each of the 28 T cell receptor beta chains below was sequenced from the same sample in a study of early T cells in non-severe SARS-CoV-2 infection. One entry per CDR3 protein, called by TCRdb with MiXCR from the 5' RACE reads. The table lists about 80,000 distinct CDR3 sequences, around 5% of them singletons, with less than 9.5% in the top ten. The sample here was whole blood, taken at baseline. The receptors stem from an adult who was a healthcare worker with PCR-confirmed SARS-CoV-2 infection or an uninfected control (not recorded which).

This clonotype was seen many times. The chain has TRBV28 and TRBJ1-4; TRBD1 might be the D (5 bases). This CDR3 region has 15 residues. The germline gives CDR1 MDHEN, CDR2 SYDVKM. V lost 6 bases and J lost 7, with 18 bases in between. Here the CDR3 reads CASRLSQGSGEKLFF. The CDR3 DNA sequence: TGTGCCAGCAGGCTTAGCCAGGGTTCGGGTGAAAAACTGTTTTTT.

This clonotype was detected ten times or more. This rearrangement joins TRBV27 to TRBJ1-1; no firm D call. The V and J ends lost 6 bases and 4 bases respectively, with 15 bases between them. The CDR3 covers 14 residues. Germline V gene data show CDR1 as MNHEY and CDR2 as SMNVEV (reference sequence). This CDR3 reads CASSYVVGGTEAFF. The CDR3 coding sequence is TGTGCCAGCAGCTACGTCGTGGGAGGCACTGAAGCTTTCTTT.

This clonotype was seen many times. V is TRBV5-1 and J is TRBJ2-3; D remains unclear. Germline V CDR1 and CDR2: SGHRS, YFSETQ. V lost 2 bases, J lost 2 bases, and 9 bases lay in between. This CDR3 is built from 14 residues. In DNA, the CDR3 is TGCGCCAGCAGCTTAGCCACGACCACAGATACGCAGTATTTT. It is translated as CASSLATTTDTQYF.

CDR3 region: CASGQLPKDRNYGYTF. The CDR3 DNA follows: TGTGCTAGTGGTCAACTTCCGAAGGACAGGAACTATGGCTACACCTTC. The chain carries TRBV12-5 and TRBJ1-2, with 7 bases identical to TRBD1. CDR3 length equals 16 residues. Germline values: CDR1 LGHNT, CDR2 FRNRAP. The V and J ends lost 5 bases and 2 bases, in that order; junction bases with no gene match: 11.

This chain uses TRBV6-5 with TRBJ2-3, with TRBD1 as a possible D gene (5 bases). The V gene lost 0 bases and the J gene lost 6 bases, with 10 bases spanning the gap. Per germline, CDR1 MNHEY and CDR2 SVGAGI. The CDR3 spans 14 residues. The CDR3 bases are TGTGCCAGCAGTTACTCTCCAGGGTCGGATACGCAGTATTTT. Its translation: CASSYSPGSDTQYF.

This clonotype was observed many times. The chain links TRBV20-1 to TRBJ2-5; 8 nucleotides match TRBD2. The CDR3 loop spans 15 amino acids. Germline CDR1 and CDR2: DFQATT and SNEGSKA (reference sequence). V shed 0 bases and J 0 bases; nucleotides not matched to a gene: 3. CDR3 sequence (DNA): TGCAGTGCTAGAGAGGGCGGGGGGTACCAAGAGACCCAGTACTTC. This codes for CSAREGGGYQETQYF.

This clonotype came up a few times. The CDR3: CASSAGRGVDEQFF. The CDR3 coding sequence is TGTGCCAGCAGTGCGGGGCGCGGGGTTGATGAGCAGTTCTTC. The rearrangement joins TRBV25-1 to TRBJ2-1; weak D call: TRBD2 (6 bases). Germline CDR1 MGHDK, CDR2 SYGVNS. The CDR3 consists of 14 residues. Trimming took 4 bases from V and 8 from J, leaving 15 bases between them.

Regarding this clonotype: A much larger clone is a single base away; this may be a read error. This chain links TRBV29-1 with TRBJ2-3, with 7 bases identical to TRBD1. The V segment lost 8 bases and the J segment 4 bases; nucleotides outside the gene matches: 15. CDR1 is SQVTM, CDR2 ANQGSEA, per germline. This CDR3 spans 15 amino acids. CDR3 DNA: TGCAGCATCAGGACAGGATGGTCCCCTGCAGATACGCAGTATTTT. Translating it yields CSIRTGWSPADTQYF.

This clonotype was seen many times. The V call is TRBV29-1, the J call TRBJ1-2; TRBD1 is a possible D gene (6 bases). V dropped 2 bases and J dropped 8 bases, with 18 bases sitting between them. This CDR3 contains 14 residues. CDR1 is SQVTM, CDR2 ANQGSEA, per germline. The CDR3 sequence: CSVEPGGGPKGYTF. The CDR3 region has the DNA TGCAGCGTTGAACCGGGGGGGGGCCCGAAAGGCTACACCTTC.

This clonotype showed up many times. The rearrangement joins TRBV20-1 to TRBJ2-5; 12 positions agree with TRBD2. The CDR3 is 16 amino acids. Germline V gene lookup returns CDR1 DFQATT and CDR2 SNEGSKA (reference sequence). V was pared by 6 bases and J by 5 bases, with 13 bases of the junction left unmatched. The CDR3 protein is CSARSWRLAGAETQYF. CDR3 nucleotides: TGCAGTGCCCGGAGTTGGCGACTAGCGGGAGCGGAGACCCAGTACTTC.

The table lists this clonotype with a few counts. V is TRBV6-6 and J is TRBJ2-1; 10 positions agree with TRBD2. The CDR3 consists of 17 residues. V shed 0 bases, J shed 5 bases, and the junction held 7 bases outside the gene matches. CDR1 and CDR2 (germline): MNHNY, SVGAGI (reference sequence). The CDR3 coding sequence is TGTGCCAGCAGTTACTCGAGTAGCGGGAGGACCGACAATGAGCAGTTCTTC. Protein sequence: CASSYSSSGRTDNEQFF.

This clonotype was picked up many times. The chain has TRBV7-8 and TRBJ2-3, with TRBD2 matching over 11 bases. Germline V gene lookup returns CDR1 SGHVS and CDR2 FQNEAQ. The ends lost 1 base at V and 2 bases at J; junction bases unmatched: 8. There are 18 residues in the CDR3. CDR3 loop: CASSLDRLAGGHTDTQYF. For the CDR3, the DNA is TGTGCCAGCAGCTTAGATCGCCTAGCGGGAGGACACACAGATACGCAGTATTTT.

The V gene is TRBV6-6, the J gene TRBJ1-1, with TRBD1 matching 7 bases. The CDR3 extends over 15 amino acids. J was trimmed by 0 bases and V by 4 bases; bases with no gene match: 5. Germline V gives CDR1 MNHNY, CDR2 SVGAGI (reference sequence). In nucleotides, the CDR3 is TGTGCCAGCAGTTTACAGGGGACTTTGAACACTGAAGCTTTCTTT. It codes for CASSLQGTLNTEAFF.

This clonotype was seen repeatedly, ten times or more. The genes are TRBV7-6 and TRBJ1-3; the D is unclear. The CDR3 is made up of 13 amino acids. Germline V CDR1 and CDR2: SGHVS, FNYEAQ. The V end lost 5 bases, the J end lost 3 bases, and 8 bases lay between the germline ends. CDR3 sequence (DNA): TGTGCCAGCAGCCGCAACGGTGGAAACACCATATATTTT. This gives the protein CASSRNGGNTIYF.

This clonotype was seen a handful of times. V usage is TRBV7-8 and J usage is TRBJ2-1; TRBD1 matches 9 bases. V lost 5 bases and J lost 12; bases outside the gene matches: 2. The CDR3 totals 11 residues. In germline, CDR1 is SGHVS, CDR2 FQNEAQ. CDR3 in DNA: TGTGCCAGCAGCCCGGACAGGGGGCAGTTCTTC. Its translation is CASSPDRGQFF.

In this sample, this clonotype turned up many times. The genes are TRBV6-1 and TRBJ1-1, with D uncertain. V was cut by 11 bases and J by 5 bases, with 12 bases left in between. Germline CDR1 MNHNS, CDR2 SASEGT. This CDR3 has 11 amino acids. CDR3 in DNA: TGTGCCGTACGACCTGGGACTGAAGCTTTCTTT. Its protein product is CAVRPGTEAFF.

The sample holds many counts of this clonotype. The chain recombines TRBV10-2 with TRBJ2-3; 12 bases align to TRBD2. With V trimmed by 1 base and J by 5 bases, 4 bases remained unmatched. Germline V gene data show CDR1 as WSHSY and CDR2 as SAAADI. CDR3 length equals 16 residues. The CDR3 nucleotides read TGCGCCAGCAGTGAGTTCCCGGGACTAGCGGGAGATACGCAGTATTTT. Translation: CASSEFPGLAGDTQYF.

At least ten counts were recorded for this clonotype. The rearrangement joins TRBV9 to TRBJ2-5; 7 nucleotides match TRBD2. V was clipped by 3 bases and J by 1 base; unmatched bases: 3. This CDR3 spans 14 amino acids. Germline V CDR1 and CDR2: SGDLS, YYNGEE. Here the CDR3 DNA reads TGTGCCAGCAGCGCCAGCGGGACCCAAGAGACCCAGTACTTC. Encoded protein: CASSASGTQETQYF.

As DNA, the CDR3 is TGTGCCAGCAGCCGGACAGGGGCGAGGATGTGGCTAAGTGAGCAGTTCTTC. Translation gives CASSRTGARMWLSEQFF. The chain has TRBV5-6 and TRBJ2-1; 9 positions agree with TRBD1. Per the germline V gene, CDR1 is SGHDT and CDR2 is YYEEEE. Trimming removed 4 bases from V and 9 bases from J; junction bases left unmatched: 17. This CDR3 is built from 17 residues. Drawing the rest from reference TRBV5-6 and TRBJ2-1, the complete variable domain is DAGVTQSPTHLIKTRGQQVTLRCSPKSGHDTVSWYQQALGQGPQFIFQYYEEEERQRGNFPDRFSGHQFPNYSSELNVNALLLGDSALYLCASSRTGARMWLSEQFFGPGTRLTVL.

Comment on this clonotype: A much larger clone lies a single base off, so this may be a read error. The V and J genes are TRBV6-1 and TRBJ1-2; D is unresolved. The CDR3 sequence is 11 residues long. Per germline, CDR1 MNHNS and CDR2 SASEGT. The CDR3 loop is CASFFNYGFTF. CDR3 DNA: TGTGCCAGCTTTTTTAACTATGGCTTCACCTTC.

At least ten counts were recorded for this clonotype. V is TRBV6-2 or TRBV6-3 and J is TRBJ1-3; D unclear. The germline CDR1 and CDR2 sequences are MNHEY and SVGEGT. V lost 4 bases, J lost 3 bases, and 7 bases lay in between. The CDR3 has 13 residues. The CDR3 bases are TGTGCCAGCAGTTTCGGATTTGGAAACACCATATATTTT. It translates to CASSFGFGNTIYF.

This clonotype was counted at least ten times. The chain recombines TRBV6-1 with TRBJ2-5, with D perhaps given as TRBD1 or TRBD2 (5 bases each). The CDR3 runs to 14 residues. Germline V gene sequence: CDR1 MNHNS, CDR2 SASEGT. V lost 4 bases and J lost 4, with 13 bases in between. CDR3 residues: CASSGVWGSETQYF. The CDR3, as DNA: TGTGCCAGCAGTGGAGTATGGGGGTCAGAGACCCAGTACTTC.

In its sample, this clonotype was seen a few times. The chain links TRBV20-1 to TRBJ2-3; maybe TRBD2 (6 bases). Per germline, CDR1 DFQATT and CDR2 SNEGSKA (reference sequence). V gave up 6 bases and J gave up 2 bases, with 18 bases separating them. This CDR3 region has 15 residues. CDR3 protein: CSAQRPLAFTDTQYF. DNA of the CDR3: TGCAGTGCCCAAAGGCCACTAGCTTTCACAGATACGCAGTATTTT.

This clonotype has at least ten counts. The CDR3 DNA reads TGCAGCGCTGCCCAGAACACTGAAGCTTTCTTT. Its protein product is CSAAQNTEAFF. The chain combines TRBV29-1 with TRBJ1-1; no reliable D call. V gave up 7 bases and J gave up 1 base, with 7 bases separating them. Germline CDR1 reads SQVTM; CDR2 reads ANQGSEA. This CDR3 has 11 amino acids.

The chain uses TRBV6-6 and TRBJ2-1; 12 bases are shared with TRBD1. Germline CDR1 MNHNY, CDR2 SVGAGI (reference sequence). The CDR3 loop spans 15 amino acids. V gave up 7 bases and J gave up 5 bases; unmatched junction bases: 6. The CDR3 sequence is CASILGQGANNEQFF. In DNA form, the CDR3 reads TGTGCCAGCATTCTGGGACAGGGGGCGAACAATGAGCAGTTCTTC.

This clonotype was observed a handful of times. The chain has TRBV6-2 or TRBV6-3 and TRBJ2-4, with 9 bases matching TRBD1. The CDR3 runs 18 residues. The germline V gene encodes CDR1 MNHEY and CDR2 SVGEGT. V was pared by 5 bases and J by 0 bases, with 11 bases of the junction left unmatched. The CDR3 loop reads CASSPGTGLGKAKNIQYF. The CDR3 DNA sequence: TGTGCCAGCAGTCCCGGGACAGGGCTTGGGAAAGCCAAAAACATTCAGTACTTC.

This clonotype was observed a few times. The chain employs TRBV30 and TRBJ1-2; 9 positions match TRBD1. From germline, CDR1 is GTSNPN and CDR2 SVGIG (reference sequence). CDR3 length: 15 amino acids. The junction had 9 bases not matched to a gene; V was cut back by 3 bases and J by 4 bases. DNA for the CDR3: TGTGCCTGGAGGAGGGACAGGGAAAACCTCTATGGCTACACCTTC. Translation gives CAWRRDRENLYGYTF. Based on the CDR3 plus reference TRBV30 and TRBJ1-2, the full variable domain is SQTIHQWPATLVQPVGSPLSLECTVEGTSNPNLYWYRQAAGRGLQLLFYSVGIGQISSEVPQNLSASRPQDRQFILSSKKLLLSDSGFYLCAWRRDRENLYGYTFGSGTRLTVV.

This clonotype was observed a few times. Compared with germline, one end of the junction differs, possibly owing to a read error. The V and J genes are TRBV7-2 and TRBJ2-2; 9 bases map to TRBD2. The germline gives CDR1 SGHTA, CDR2 FQGNSA. CDR3 length: 17 amino acids. CDR3 coding DNA: TGTGTCAGCAGCTTATCGGTGGGACTAGCTAGAGCCGGGGAGCTGTTTTTT. It is translated as CVSSLSVGLARAGELFF.